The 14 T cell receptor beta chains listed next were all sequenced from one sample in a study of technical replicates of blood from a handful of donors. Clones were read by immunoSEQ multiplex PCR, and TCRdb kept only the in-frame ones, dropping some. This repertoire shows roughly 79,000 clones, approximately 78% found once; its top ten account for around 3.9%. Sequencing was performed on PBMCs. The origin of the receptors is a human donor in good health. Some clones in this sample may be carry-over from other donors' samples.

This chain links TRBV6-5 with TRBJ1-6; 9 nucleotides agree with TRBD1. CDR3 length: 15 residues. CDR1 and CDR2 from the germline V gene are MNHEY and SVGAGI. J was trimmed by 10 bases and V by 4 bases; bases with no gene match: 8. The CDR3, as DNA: TGTGCCAGCAGTTCCTTACAGGGGGCAGACTCACCCCTCCACTTT. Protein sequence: CASSSLQGADSPLHF.

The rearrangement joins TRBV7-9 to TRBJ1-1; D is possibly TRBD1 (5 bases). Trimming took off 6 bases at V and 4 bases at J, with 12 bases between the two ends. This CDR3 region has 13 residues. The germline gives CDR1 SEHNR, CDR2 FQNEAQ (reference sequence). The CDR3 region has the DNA TGTGCCAGCAGGGGGGGGTTCCTCACTGAAGCTTTCTTT. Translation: CASRGGFLTEAFF. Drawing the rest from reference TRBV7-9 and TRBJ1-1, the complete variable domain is DTGVSQNPRHKITKRGQNVTFRCDPISEHNRLYWYRQTLGQGPEFLTYFQNEAQLEKSRLLSDRFSAERPKGSFSTLEIQRTEQGDSAMYLCASRGGFLTEAFFGQGTRLTVV.

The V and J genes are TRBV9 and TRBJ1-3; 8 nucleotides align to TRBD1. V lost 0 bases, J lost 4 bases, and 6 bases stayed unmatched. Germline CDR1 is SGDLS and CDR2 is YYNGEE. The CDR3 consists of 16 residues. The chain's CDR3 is CASSVDSGGWGNTIYF. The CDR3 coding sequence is TGTGCCAGCAGCGTAGATTCAGGGGGCTGGGGAAACACCATATATTTT.

The CDR3 loop reads CASRLQGNNQPQHF. The DNA of the CDR3 is TGTGCCAGCAGGCTACAGGGGAACAATCAGCCCCAGCATTTT. The gene calls are TRBV6-5 and TRBJ1-5; TRBD1 matches at 7 bases. The CDR3 has 14 amino acids. Germline lookup yields CDR1 MNHEY and CDR2 SVGAGI. J lost 3 bases, V lost 6 bases, and 5 bases had no gene match.

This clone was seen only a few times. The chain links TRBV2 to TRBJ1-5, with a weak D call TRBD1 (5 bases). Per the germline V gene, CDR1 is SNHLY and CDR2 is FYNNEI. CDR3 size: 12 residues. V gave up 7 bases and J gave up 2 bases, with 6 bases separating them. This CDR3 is CASKTGNQPQHF. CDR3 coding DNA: TGTGCCAGCAAGACAGGCAATCAGCCCCAGCATTTT.

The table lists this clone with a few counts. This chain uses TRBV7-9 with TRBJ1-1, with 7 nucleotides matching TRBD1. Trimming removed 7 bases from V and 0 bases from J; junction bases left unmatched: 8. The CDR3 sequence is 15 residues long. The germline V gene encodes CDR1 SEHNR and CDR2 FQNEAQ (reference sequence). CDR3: CASTPMGQMNTEAFF. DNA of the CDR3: TGTGCCAGCACCCCGATGGGACAGATGAACACTGAAGCTTTCTTT.

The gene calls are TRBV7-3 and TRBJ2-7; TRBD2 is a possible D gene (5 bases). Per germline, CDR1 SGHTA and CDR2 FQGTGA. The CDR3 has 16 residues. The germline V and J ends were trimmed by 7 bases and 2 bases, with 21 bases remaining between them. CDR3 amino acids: CASTTRWPAETYEQYF. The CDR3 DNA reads TGTGCCAGCACCACCCGATGGCCAGCGGAGACCTACGAGCAGTACTTC.

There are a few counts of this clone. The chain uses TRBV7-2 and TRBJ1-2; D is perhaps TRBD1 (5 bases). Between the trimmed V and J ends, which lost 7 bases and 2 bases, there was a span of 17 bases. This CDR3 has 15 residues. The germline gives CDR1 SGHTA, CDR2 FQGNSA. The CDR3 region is CASILWARTNYGYTF. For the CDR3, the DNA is TGTGCCAGCATCCTCTGGGCTAGGACAAACTATGGCTACACCTTC.

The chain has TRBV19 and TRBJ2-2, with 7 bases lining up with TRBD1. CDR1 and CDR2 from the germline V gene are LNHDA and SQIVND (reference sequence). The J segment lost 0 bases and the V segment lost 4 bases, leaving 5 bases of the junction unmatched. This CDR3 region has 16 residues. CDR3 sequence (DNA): TGTGCCAGTAGTACCCCCCAGGGGGCGAACACCGGGGAGCTGTTTTTT. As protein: CASSTPQGANTGELFF.

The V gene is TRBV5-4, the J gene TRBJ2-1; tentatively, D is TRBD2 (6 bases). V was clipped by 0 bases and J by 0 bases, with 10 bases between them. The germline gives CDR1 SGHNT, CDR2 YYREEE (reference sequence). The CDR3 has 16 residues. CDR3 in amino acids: CASSLAGGASYNEQFF. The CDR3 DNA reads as TGTGCCAGCAGCTTGGCTGGCGGGGCCTCCTACAATGAGCAGTTCTTC.

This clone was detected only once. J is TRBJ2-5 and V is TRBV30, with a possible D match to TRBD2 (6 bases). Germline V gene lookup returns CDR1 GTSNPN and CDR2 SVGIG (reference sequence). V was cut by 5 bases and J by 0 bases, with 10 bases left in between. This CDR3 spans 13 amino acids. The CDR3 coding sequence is TGTGCCTGGGGGGGGACTTACCAAGAGACCCAGTACTTC. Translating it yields CAWGGTYQETQYF. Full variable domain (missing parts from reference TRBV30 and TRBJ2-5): SQTIHQWPATLVQPVGSPLSLECTVEGTSNPNLYWYRQAAGRGLQLLFYSVGIGQISSEVPQNLSASRPQDRQFILSSKKLLLSDSGFYLCAWGGTYQETQYFGPGTRLLVL.

Here the CDR3 DNA reads TGTGCCAGCAGTGCGCGCGACAGGTCGGAGCAGTTCTTC. As protein: CASSARDRSEQFF. This chain uses TRBV6-1 with TRBJ2-1; tentatively, D is TRBD1 (6 bases). The CDR3 runs to 13 residues. The germline V and J ends were trimmed by 4 bases and 10 bases, with 14 bases remaining between them. Per the germline V gene, CDR1 is MNHNS and CDR2 is SASEGT.

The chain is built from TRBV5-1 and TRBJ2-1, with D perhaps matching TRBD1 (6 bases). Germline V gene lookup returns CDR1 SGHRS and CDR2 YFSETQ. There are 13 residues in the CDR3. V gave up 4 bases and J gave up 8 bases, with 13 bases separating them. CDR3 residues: CASSTKQGYEQFF. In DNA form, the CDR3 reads TGCGCCAGCAGCACTAAACAGGGCTATGAGCAGTTCTTC.

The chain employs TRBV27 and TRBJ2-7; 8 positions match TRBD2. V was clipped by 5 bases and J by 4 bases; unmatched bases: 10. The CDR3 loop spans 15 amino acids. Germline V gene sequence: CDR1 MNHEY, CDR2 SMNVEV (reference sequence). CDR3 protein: CASSRGGSVSYEQYF. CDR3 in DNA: TGTGCCAGCAGTCGGGGGGGGAGCGTGTCATACGAGCAGTACTTC.